The clone carrying this TCR beta chain was seen ten or more times. A sample-barcoded 5' primer and a J-beta primer mix were used in a second PCR of roughly 7 to 11 cycles. TCRdb itself ran the 5' RACE reads through MiXCR, one entry per CDR3 protein. The repertoire has almost 550,000 distinct CDR3 sequences, around 24% of them found once; the top ten carry around 10%. The data derive from a study of blood T cells in healthy people across ages. These data are also associated with another study on T cells of mothers and their children. That work adds: In both related and unrelated pairs, TCR recombination output is shaped similarly by thymic selection.

The source of this sequence is a boy younger than 18 in good health. Source material: blood.

The CDR3 DNA reads TGTGCCACCAGTCCAGGGAGCTCCTACAATGAGCAGTTCTTC. It codes for CATSPGSSYNEQFF. The genes are TRBV24-1 and TRBJ2-1; possibly TRBD1 or TRBD2 for D (5 bases each). Deletions cut 6 bases from V and 0 bases from J, with 8 bases between. The CDR3 is 14 residues long. Germline V gene lookup returns CDR1 KGHDR and CDR2 SFDVKD.